This entry describes one T cell receptor beta chain. As yet, its antigen is unknown. Sequenced material consisted of expressed TCRB transcripts (all of the isolated RNA was reverse transcribed). There were several million reads on average in the naive, central memory and regulatory T cell samples. Assay: immunoSEQ multiplex PCR; the TCRdb copy retains only in-frame clones and omits some. The sample lists fewer than 900,000 clones, 17% occurring once. The data stem from a study of beta chain features in type 1 diabetes. Notes on the study in general: Lower insertion and higher deletion counts appeared at VDJ junctions in type 1 diabetes patients. A closer apparent resemblance between naive, central memory and Treg TCRB repertoires was seen in patients than in healthy donors. In every one of the four CD4+ subsets, TCRB CDR3s were moderately but significantly shorter in Type 1 diabetes patients.

Sequencing used naive CD4+ T cells from blood. The sequence was obtained from a young woman in good health.

The CDR3 DNA reads as TGTGCCAGCAGCCAAGGCTCTAGCAACAATGAGCAGTTCTTC. Translating it yields CASSQGSSNNEQFF. This chain links TRBV11-1 with TRBJ2-1; possibly TRBD2 for D (5 bases). The CDR3 length is 14 residues. Germline V CDR1 and CDR2: SGHAT, FQDESV (reference sequence). The V end lost 5 bases, the J end lost 5 bases, and 13 bases lay between the germline ends.